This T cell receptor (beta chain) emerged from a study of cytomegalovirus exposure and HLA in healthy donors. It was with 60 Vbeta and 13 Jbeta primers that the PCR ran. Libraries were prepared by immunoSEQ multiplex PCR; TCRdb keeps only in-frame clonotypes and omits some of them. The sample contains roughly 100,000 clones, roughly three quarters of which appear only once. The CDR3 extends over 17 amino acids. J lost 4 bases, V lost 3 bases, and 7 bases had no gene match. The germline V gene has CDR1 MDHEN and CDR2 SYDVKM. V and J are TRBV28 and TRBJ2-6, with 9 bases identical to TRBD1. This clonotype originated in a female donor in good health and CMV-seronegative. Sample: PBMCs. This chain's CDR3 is CASSLLQGARGANVLTF. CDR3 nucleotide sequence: TGTGCCAGCAGTTTGCTACAGGGGGCGCGAGGGGCCAACGTCCTGACTTTC.